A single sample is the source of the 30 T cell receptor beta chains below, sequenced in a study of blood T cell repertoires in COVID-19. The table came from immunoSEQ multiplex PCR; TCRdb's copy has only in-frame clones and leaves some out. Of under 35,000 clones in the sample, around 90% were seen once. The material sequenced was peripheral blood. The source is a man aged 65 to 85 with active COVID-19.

CDR3 protein: CASSLVAVPYEQYF. In DNA, the CDR3 is TGTGCCAGCAGCCTAGTGGCGGTTCCCTACGAGCAGTACTTC. This sequence joins TRBV21-1 and TRBJ2-7; the table calls TRBD2, which could not be checked here. TRBV21-1 is termed a pseudogene. The CDR3 sequence is 14 residues long.

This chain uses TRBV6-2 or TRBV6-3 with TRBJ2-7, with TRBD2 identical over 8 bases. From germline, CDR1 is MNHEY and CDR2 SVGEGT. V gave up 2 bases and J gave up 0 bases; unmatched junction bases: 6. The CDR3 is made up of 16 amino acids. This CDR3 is CASSYRTSTRSYEQYF. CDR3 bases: TGTGCCAGCAGTTACCGGACTAGCACCCGCTCCTACGAGCAGTACTTC.

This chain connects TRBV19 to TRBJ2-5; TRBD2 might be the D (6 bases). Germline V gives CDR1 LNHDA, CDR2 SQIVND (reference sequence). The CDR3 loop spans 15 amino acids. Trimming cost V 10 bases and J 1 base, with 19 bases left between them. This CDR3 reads CATFPGLLLQETQYF. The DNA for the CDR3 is TGTGCCACTTTTCCGGGACTCCTACTCCAAGAGACCCAGTACTTC. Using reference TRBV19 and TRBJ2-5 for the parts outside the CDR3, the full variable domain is DGGITQSPKYLFRKEGQNVTLSCEQNLNHDAMYWYRQDPGQGLRLIYYSQIVNDFQKGDIAEGYSVSREKKESFPLTVTSAQKNPTAFYLCATFPGLLLQETQYFGPGTRLLVL.

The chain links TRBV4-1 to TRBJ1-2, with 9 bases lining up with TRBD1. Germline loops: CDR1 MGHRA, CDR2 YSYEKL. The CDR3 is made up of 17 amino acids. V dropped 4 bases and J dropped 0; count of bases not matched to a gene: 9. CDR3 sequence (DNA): TGCGCCAGCAGCCCCCCGGGACAGGGACAAGCTAACTATGGCTACACCTTC. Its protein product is CASSPPGQGQANYGYTF.

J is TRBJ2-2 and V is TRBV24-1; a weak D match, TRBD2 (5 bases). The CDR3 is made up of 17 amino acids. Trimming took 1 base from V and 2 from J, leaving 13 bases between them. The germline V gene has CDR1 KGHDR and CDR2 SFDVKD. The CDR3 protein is CATSDFGRGSNTGELFF. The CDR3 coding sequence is TGTGCCACCAGTGATTTTGGCAGAGGGAGTAACACCGGGGAGCTGTTTTTT.

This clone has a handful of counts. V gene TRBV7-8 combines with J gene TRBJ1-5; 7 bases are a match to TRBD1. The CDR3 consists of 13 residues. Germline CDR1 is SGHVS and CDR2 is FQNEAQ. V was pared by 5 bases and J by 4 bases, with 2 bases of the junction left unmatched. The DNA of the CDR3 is TGTGCCAGCAGCAAACAGGGGAATCAGCCCCAGCATTTT. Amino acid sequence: CASSKQGNQPQHF.

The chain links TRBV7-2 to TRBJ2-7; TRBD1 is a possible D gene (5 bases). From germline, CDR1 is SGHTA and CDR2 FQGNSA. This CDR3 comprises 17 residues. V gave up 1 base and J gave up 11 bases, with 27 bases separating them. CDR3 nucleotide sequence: TGTGCCAGCAGCTTAGTAGGCCAGGGTGGGCAAGGGCTGGTGGAGTACTTC. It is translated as CASSLVGQGGQGLVEYF.

In DNA, the CDR3 is TGTGCCAGTAGTCCGGGACAGGGTTTATTTTATGAAAAACTGTTTTTT. Translated: CASSPGQGLFYEKLFF. V and J are TRBV19 and TRBJ1-4; TRBD1 matches 9 bases. Germline CDR1 is LNHDA and CDR2 is SQIVND (reference sequence). The CDR3 contains 16 residues. V lost 5 bases to trimming and J lost 6 bases; unmatched junction nucleotides: 10.

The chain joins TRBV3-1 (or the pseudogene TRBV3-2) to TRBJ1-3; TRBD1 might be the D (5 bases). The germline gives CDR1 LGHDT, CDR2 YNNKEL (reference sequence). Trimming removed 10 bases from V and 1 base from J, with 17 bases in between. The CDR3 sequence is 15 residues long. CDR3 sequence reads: CATGGGSLSGNTIYF. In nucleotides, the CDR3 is TGTGCCACCGGGGGGGGGAGTCTATCTGGAAACACCATATATTTT.

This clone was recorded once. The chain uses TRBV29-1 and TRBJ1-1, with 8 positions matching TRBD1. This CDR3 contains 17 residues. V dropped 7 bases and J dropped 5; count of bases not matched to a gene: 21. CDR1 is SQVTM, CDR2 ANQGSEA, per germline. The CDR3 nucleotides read TGCAGCGAACACACCAGGGGGCAGCTTCCCCCCTGGACTGAAGCTTTCTTT. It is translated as CSEHTRGQLPPWTEAFF.

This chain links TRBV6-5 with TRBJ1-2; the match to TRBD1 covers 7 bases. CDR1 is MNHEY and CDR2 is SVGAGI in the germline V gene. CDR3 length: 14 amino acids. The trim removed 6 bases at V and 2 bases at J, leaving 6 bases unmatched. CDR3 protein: CASSTGQPNYGYTF. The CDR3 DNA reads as TGTGCCAGCAGCACGGGACAGCCGAACTATGGCTACACCTTC.

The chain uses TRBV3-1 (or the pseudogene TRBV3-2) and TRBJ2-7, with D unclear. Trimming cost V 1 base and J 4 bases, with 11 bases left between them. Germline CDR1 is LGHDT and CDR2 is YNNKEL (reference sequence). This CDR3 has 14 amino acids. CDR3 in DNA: TGTGCCAGCAGCCAAGCGTTGCCCAGTTACGAGCAGTACTTC. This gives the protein CASSQALPSYEQYF.

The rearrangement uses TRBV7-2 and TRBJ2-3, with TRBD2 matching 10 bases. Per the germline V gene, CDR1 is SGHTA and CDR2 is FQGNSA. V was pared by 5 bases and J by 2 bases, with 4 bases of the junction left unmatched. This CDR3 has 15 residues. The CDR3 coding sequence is TGTGCCAGCAGCCTGACTAGCGGGTACACAGATACGCAGTATTTT. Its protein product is CASSLTSGYTDTQYF.

In nucleotides, the CDR3 is TGTGCCAGCAGCCCGGGACTATCCACAGATACGCAGTATTTT. This codes for CASSPGLSTDTQYF. The rearrangement uses TRBV7-7 and TRBJ2-3; 7 bases fit TRBD2. Germline lookup yields CDR1 SSHAT and CDR2 FNYEAQ (reference sequence). V gave up 5 bases and J gave up 2 bases; unmatched junction bases: 4. This CDR3 region has 14 residues.

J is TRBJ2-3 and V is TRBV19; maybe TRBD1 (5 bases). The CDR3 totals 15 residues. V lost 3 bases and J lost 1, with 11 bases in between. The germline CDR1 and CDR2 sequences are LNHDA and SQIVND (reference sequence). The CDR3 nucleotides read TGTGCCAGTAGTATTGGGGCAGGGCGCACAGATACGCAGTATTTT. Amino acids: CASSIGAGRTDTQYF.

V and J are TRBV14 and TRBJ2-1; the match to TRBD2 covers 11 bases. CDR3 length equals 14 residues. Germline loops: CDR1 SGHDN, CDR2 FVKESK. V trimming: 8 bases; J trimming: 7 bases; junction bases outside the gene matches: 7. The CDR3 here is CASGRLAGNNEQFF. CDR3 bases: TGTGCCAGCGGGCGACTAGCGGGGAATAATGAGCAGTTCTTC.

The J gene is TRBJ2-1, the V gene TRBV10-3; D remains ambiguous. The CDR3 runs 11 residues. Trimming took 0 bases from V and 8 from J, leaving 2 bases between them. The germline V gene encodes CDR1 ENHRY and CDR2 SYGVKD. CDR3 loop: CAISESYEQFF. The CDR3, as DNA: TGTGCCATCAGTGAGTCCTATGAGCAGTTCTTC.

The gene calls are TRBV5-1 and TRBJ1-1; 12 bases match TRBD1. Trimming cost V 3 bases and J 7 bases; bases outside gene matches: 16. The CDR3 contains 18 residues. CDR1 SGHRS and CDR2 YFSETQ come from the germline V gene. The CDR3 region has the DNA TGCGCCAGCAGCTCTTTCGGGACAGGGGGCGAGGTTAGCGGTGAAGCTTTCTTT. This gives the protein CASSSFGTGGEVSGEAFF. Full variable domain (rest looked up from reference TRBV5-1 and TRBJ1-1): KAGVTQTPRYLIKTRGQQVTLSCSPISGHRSVSWYQQTPGQGLQFLFEYFSETQRNKGNFPGRFSGRQFSNSRSEMNVSTLELGDSALYLCASSSFGTGGEVSGEAFFGQGTRLTVV.

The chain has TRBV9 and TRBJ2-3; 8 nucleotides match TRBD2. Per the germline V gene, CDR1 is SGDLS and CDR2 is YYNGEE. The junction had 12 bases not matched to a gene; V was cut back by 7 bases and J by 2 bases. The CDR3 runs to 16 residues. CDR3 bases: TGTGCCAGCGGAACCGGGACTAGTGATTCCACAGATACGCAGTATTTT. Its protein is CASGTGTSDSTDTQYF.

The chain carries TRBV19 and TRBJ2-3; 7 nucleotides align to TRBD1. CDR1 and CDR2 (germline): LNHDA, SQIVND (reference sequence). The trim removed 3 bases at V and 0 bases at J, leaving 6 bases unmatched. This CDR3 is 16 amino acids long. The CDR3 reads CASSMTGTVSTDTQYF. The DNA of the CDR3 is TGTGCCAGTAGTATGACCGGGACAGTTAGCACAGATACGCAGTATTTT. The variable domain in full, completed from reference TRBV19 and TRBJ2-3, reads DGGITQSPKYLFRKEGQNVTLSCEQNLNHDAMYWYRQDPGQGLRLIYYSQIVNDFQKGDIAEGYSVSREKKESFPLTVTSAQKNPTAFYLCASSMTGTVSTDTQYFGPGTRLTVL.

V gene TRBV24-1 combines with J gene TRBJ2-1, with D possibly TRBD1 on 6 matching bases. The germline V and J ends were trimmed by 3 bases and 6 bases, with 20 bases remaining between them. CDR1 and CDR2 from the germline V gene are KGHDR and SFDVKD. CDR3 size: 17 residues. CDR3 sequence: CATSDTRTTGPVNEQFF. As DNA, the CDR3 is TGTGCCACCAGTGATACCAGAACTACAGGGCCGGTCAATGAGCAGTTCTTC.

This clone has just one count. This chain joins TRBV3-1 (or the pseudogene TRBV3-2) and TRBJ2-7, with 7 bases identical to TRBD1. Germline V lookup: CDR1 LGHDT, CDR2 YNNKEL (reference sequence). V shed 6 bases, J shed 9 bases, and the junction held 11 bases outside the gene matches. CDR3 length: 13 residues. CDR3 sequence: CASRGGGSGGQYF. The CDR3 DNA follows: TGTGCCAGCAGAGGGGGCGGGTCAGGGGGGCAGTACTTC.

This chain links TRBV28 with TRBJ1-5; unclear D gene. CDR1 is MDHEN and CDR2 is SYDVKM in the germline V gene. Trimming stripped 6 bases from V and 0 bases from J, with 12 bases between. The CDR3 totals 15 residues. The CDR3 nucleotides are TGTGCCAGCAGGGGAGCTTCTTATAGCAATCAGCCCCAGCATTTT. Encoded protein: CASRGASYSNQPQHF.

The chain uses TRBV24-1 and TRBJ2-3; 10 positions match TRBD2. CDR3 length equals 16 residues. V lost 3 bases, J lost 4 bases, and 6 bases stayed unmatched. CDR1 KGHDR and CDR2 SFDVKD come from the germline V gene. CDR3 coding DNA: TGTGCCACCAGTGATGCTAGCGGGAGAGGTGCAGATACGCAGTATTTT. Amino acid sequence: CATSDASGRGADTQYF.

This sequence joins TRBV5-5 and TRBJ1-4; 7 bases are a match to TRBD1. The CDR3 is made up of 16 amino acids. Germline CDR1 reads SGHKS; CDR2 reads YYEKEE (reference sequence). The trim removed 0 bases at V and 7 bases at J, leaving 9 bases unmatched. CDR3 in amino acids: CASSLAETGSGEKLFF. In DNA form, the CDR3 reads TGTGCCAGCAGCTTGGCGGAGACAGGGTCGGGTGAAAAACTGTTTTTT.

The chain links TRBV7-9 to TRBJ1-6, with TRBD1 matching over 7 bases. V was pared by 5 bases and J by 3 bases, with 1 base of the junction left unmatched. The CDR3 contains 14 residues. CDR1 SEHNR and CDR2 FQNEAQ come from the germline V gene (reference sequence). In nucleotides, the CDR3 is TGTGCCAGCAGCCGGGACAGCTATAATTCACCCCTCCACTTT. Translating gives CASSRDSYNSPLHF.

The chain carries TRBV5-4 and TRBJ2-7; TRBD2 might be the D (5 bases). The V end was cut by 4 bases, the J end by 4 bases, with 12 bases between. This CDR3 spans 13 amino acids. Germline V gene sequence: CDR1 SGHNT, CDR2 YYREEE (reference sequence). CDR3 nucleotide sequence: TGTGCCAGCAGCCCAAACGCGGGTTACGAGCAGTACTTC. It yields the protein CASSPNAGYEQYF.

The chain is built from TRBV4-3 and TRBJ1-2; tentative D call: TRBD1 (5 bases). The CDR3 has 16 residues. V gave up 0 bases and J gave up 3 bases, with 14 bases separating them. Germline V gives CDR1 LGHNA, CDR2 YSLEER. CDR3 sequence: CASSQDVGRGYYGYTF. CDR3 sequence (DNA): TGCGCCAGCAGCCAAGATGTGGGGCGGGGGTACTATGGCTACACCTTC.

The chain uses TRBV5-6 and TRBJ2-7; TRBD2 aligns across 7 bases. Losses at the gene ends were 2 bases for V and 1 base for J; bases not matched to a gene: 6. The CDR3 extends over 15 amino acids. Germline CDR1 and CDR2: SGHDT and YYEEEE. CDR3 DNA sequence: TGTGCCAGCAGCTTTGGCGGGAGAATTTCCTACGAGCAGTACTTC. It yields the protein CASSFGGRISYEQYF.

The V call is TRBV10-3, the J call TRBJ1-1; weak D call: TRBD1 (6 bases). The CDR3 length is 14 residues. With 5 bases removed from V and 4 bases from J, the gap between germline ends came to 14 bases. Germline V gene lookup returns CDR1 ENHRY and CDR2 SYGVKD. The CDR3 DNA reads TGTGCCATCAGTCGCGGGGGCGCGGTCACTGAAGCTTTCTTT. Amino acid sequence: CAISRGGAVTEAFF.